The 8 T cell receptor beta chains below come from one sample, sequenced in a study of identical twins (dated by TCRdb to about 2016). To prepare the library, 5' RACE was applied. Reads for this sample came from an Illumina HiSeq 2000. TCRdb applied fastp at Q25 and MiXCR to the public reads, then kept only in-frame beta chains. Each CDR3 protein appears once, grouped with its most common genes and DNA. The sample yields 300,000 to 350,000 distinct CDR3 sequences; about 12% were counted once. The ten largest clonotypes hold 6% to 9% of the sample. The same sample was also used in a study of yellow fever vaccine responses in identical twins.

Sequencing was done on a sample of CD8+ T cells sorted from blood. These TCRs come from a woman aged 18-29 years in good health.

This clonotype was seen ten or more times. This chain connects TRBV27 to TRBJ1-1, with 8 bases aligning to TRBD1. Germline values: CDR1 MNHEY, CDR2 SMNVEV (reference sequence). The junction had 0 bases not matched to a gene; V was cut back by 5 bases and J by 1 base. The CDR3 has 13 amino acids. Here the CDR3 reads CASSGQGNTEAFF. The CDR3 DNA is TGTGCCAGCAGTGGACAGGGGAACACTGAAGCTTTCTTT.

The chain recombines TRBV2 with TRBJ2-7; possibly TRBD1 or TRBD2 for D (5 bases each). V lost 4 bases to trimming and J lost 6 bases, with 13 bases between them. The CDR3 has 13 amino acids. The germline CDR1 and CDR2 sequences are SNHLY and FYNNEI. For the CDR3, the DNA is TGTGCCAGCAGTGTGGGGACCGCGTCCGAGCAGTACTTC. This gives the protein CASSVGTASEQYF.

This clonotype was recorded a few times. The V gene is TRBV20-1, the J gene TRBJ2-1; 11 bases are shared with TRBD2. The length of the CDR3 is 16 residues. V lost 0 bases, J lost 9 bases, and 10 bases stayed unmatched. Germline V gene lookup returns CDR1 DFQATT and CDR2 SNEGSKA (reference sequence). The CDR3 nucleotides read TGCAGTGCTAGAGATGAACTAGCGGGAGATCTGTTTGAGCAGTTCTTC. Its translation is CSARDELAGDLFEQFF.

A note on this clonotype: This could be a read error, since a much larger clone is one nucleotide away. This chain uses TRBV20-1 with TRBJ2-1; 7 bases fit TRBD2. There are 16 residues in the CDR3. Germline loops: CDR1 DFQATT, CDR2 SNEGSKA (reference sequence). Here the CDR3 DNA reads TGCTGTGCTAGAGATGATACGGGGGGTGGGTTCAATGAGCAGTTCTTC. Its translation is CCARDDTGGGFNEQFF.

The rearrangement uses TRBV2 and TRBJ2-1; 13 nucleotides line up with TRBD2. Unmatched junction bases numbered 13, after V lost 5 bases and J lost 12 bases. Per germline, CDR1 SNHLY and CDR2 FYNNEI. The CDR3 spans 16 residues. The CDR3 sequence: CASSTGTSGVSSGQFF. The CDR3 DNA reads TGTGCCAGCAGTACCGGGACTAGCGGGGTCTCGAGCGGGCAGTTCTTC.

There are many counts of this clonotype. The rearrangement uses TRBV12-3 or TRBV12-4 and TRBJ2-1, with TRBD2 matching over 10 bases. The V segment lost 5 bases and the J segment 3 bases; nucleotides outside the gene matches: 4. The CDR3 extends over 15 amino acids. The chain's CDR3 is CASSPAGGGYNEQFF. In DNA form, the CDR3 reads TGTGCCAGCAGTCCAGCGGGAGGGGGCTACAATGAGCAGTTCTTC.

The chain is built from TRBV20-1 and TRBJ2-7, with TRBD2 matching 13 bases. CDR1 is DFQATT, CDR2 SNEGSKA, per germline (reference sequence). With V trimmed by 5 bases and J by 1 base, 2 bases remained unmatched. This CDR3 contains 14 residues. The CDR3 loop reads CSAGGLAGSYEQYF. The CDR3 DNA reads as TGCAGTGCTGGGGGACTAGCGGGGTCCTACGAGCAGTACTTC.

A single count supports this clonotype. The chain employs TRBV9 and TRBJ2-2, with D possibly being TRBD2 (7 bases). Trimming shortened V by 0 bases and J by 3 bases, and 15 bases separated the two germline ends. CDR1 and CDR2 (germline): SGDLS, YYNGEE. The CDR3 has 17 residues. The CDR3, as DNA: TGTGCCAGCAGCGTAGACGGGGGGCCCCGAGACACCGGGGAGCTGTTTTTT. Its protein product is CASSVDGGPRDTGELFF.